Listed here are 11 T cell receptor beta chains from one sample, sequenced in a study of vaccination and CD4 T cells after COVID-19. Treatment in this sample: roughly nine-day PBMC culture with coronavirus spike peptide pools or control peptides (ViraFEST assay). Their antigens remain unidentified. The Oncomine TCR Beta short-read assay was applied to DNA of cultured CD4+ T cells. MiXCR was run by TCRdb on the PCR reads, yielding one entry per CDR3 protein. This sample has more than 3,500 distinct CDR3 sequences, with around 70% found just once. Material: CD4+ T cells from blood, cultured in vitro. These receptors were obtained from a human donor who had recovered from COVID-19.

This clonotype occurred a few times. The V gene is TRBV20-1, the J gene TRBJ1-5; 10 bases are shared with TRBD1. J lost 5 bases, V lost 1 base, and 2 bases had no gene match. CDR1 and CDR2 from the germline V gene are DFQATT and SNEGSKA (reference sequence). The CDR3 runs 14 residues. The CDR3 here is CSARGGQGHQPQHF. The CDR3 DNA is TGCAGTGCTAGAGGGGGACAGGGGCATCAGCCCCAGCATTTT.

The chain links TRBV12-5 to TRBJ1-1; 9 bases align to TRBD1. Germline V gene sequence: CDR1 LGHNT, CDR2 FRNRAP. The junction had 11 bases not matched to a gene; V was cut back by 7 bases and J by 5 bases. This CDR3 has 15 residues. CDR3 bases: TGTGCTAGTGACCCGGACAGGGGAGGAAGGACTGAAGCTTTCTTT. It translates to CASDPDRGGRTEAFF.

J is TRBJ1-1 and V is TRBV30, with a weak D call TRBD1 (6 bases). V lost 3 bases to trimming and J lost 7 bases, with 21 bases between them. The CDR3 runs to 15 residues. Germline lookup yields CDR1 GTSNPN and CDR2 SVGIG (reference sequence). The CDR3 loop reads CAWSAVDRLMGEAFF. The DNA for the CDR3 is TGTGCCTGGAGCGCCGTTGACAGGCTGATGGGTGAAGCTTTCTTT.

V usage is TRBV6-2 or TRBV6-3 and J usage is TRBJ2-3; D gene unclear. There are 14 residues in the CDR3. Germline V gives CDR1 MNHEY, CDR2 SVGEGT. V lost 5 bases and J 0 bases, leaving 9 bases between the germline ends. The CDR3 here is CASSRSRSTDTQYF. DNA of the CDR3: TGTGCCAGCAGTAGGTCTAGGAGCACAGATACGCAGTATTTT.

The chain has TRBV29-1 and TRBJ1-2; a possible D gene is TRBD1 (5 bases). The length of the CDR3 is 11 residues. Germline V gene sequence: CDR1 SQVTM, CDR2 ANQGSEA. V was cut by 7 bases and J by 6 bases, with 12 bases left in between. The CDR3 DNA follows: TGCAGCGCGTCGAGGGGAAATGGCTACACCTTC. Translation gives CSASRGNGYTF.

The gene calls are TRBV7-9 and TRBJ2-7; possible D gene TRBD1, 5 bases. CDR1 and CDR2 (germline): SEHNR, FQNEAQ (reference sequence). Trimming stripped 5 bases from V and 5 bases from J, with 22 bases between. CDR3 size: 16 residues. This CDR3 reads CASSPSFRAGIDEQYF. In nucleotides, the CDR3 is TGTGCCAGCAGCCCCTCCTTTCGGGCAGGGATAGACGAGCAGTACTTC.

This chain connects TRBV6-1 to TRBJ2-2; TRBD1 agrees at 8 bases. Trimming removed 10 bases from V and 0 bases from J; junction bases left unmatched: 10. Looked up from germline, CDR1 is MNHNS and CDR2 is SASEGT. The CDR3 sequence is 16 residues long. CDR3: CAIKNQGAANTGELFF. DNA for the CDR3: TGTGCCATCAAAAATCAGGGGGCGGCGAACACCGGGGAGCTGTTTTTT.

The chain employs TRBV6-1 and TRBJ1-2; 7 bases are shared with TRBD1. Trimming at V came to 5 bases and at J to 5 bases, leaving 8 bases not matched to a gene. The CDR3 has 14 amino acids. The V gene's germline CDR1 is MNHNS and CDR2 SASEGT. CDR3 protein: CASSTVLQGYGYTF. The CDR3 DNA reads as TGTGCCAGCAGTACCGTACTACAGGGGTATGGCTACACCTTC.

This clonotype has more than one count but fewer than ten. The genes are TRBV5-5 and TRBJ1-1; perhaps TRBD1 as D (6 bases). The CDR3 runs 15 residues. Per the germline V gene, CDR1 is SGHKS and CDR2 is YYEKEE (reference sequence). The V and J ends lost 6 bases and 4 bases respectively, with 19 bases between them. The DNA of the CDR3 is TGTGCCAGCACGCCTTTCAGGGGCCCGCTCACTGAAGCTTTCTTT. It yields the protein CASTPFRGPLTEAFF.

The chain combines TRBV18 with TRBJ1-2; 8 nucleotides agree with TRBD1. The CDR3 length is 14 residues. Germline loops: CDR1 KGHSH, CDR2 LQKENI. Unmatched junction bases numbered 3, after V lost 2 bases and J lost 4 bases. The CDR3 loop reads CASSPRGQVYGYTF. For the CDR3, the DNA is TGTGCCAGCTCACCAAGGGGACAGGTCTATGGCTACACCTTC.

There are a few counts of this clonotype. V is TRBV20-1 and J is TRBJ1-6; 7 bases are a match to TRBD1. Per germline, CDR1 DFQATT and CDR2 SNEGSKA (reference sequence). The length of the CDR3 is 15 residues. The V gene end was trimmed by 6 bases and the J gene end by 8 bases; junction bases not matched to a gene: 13. For the CDR3, the DNA is TGCAGTGCCAGGGGGGGGTCAGACCCTTATTCACCCCTCCACTTT. Translation: CSARGGSDPYSPLHF.